Listed below are T cell receptor beta chains from one sample, sequenced in a study of cytomegalovirus exposure and HLA in healthy donors. Using immunoSEQ multiplex PCR, the repertoire was profiled, and TCRdb retains in-frame clones only, with some absent. The sample comprises roughly 77,000 clones, roughly 69% of which are singletons, and approximately 7% rests with the top ten. The sequenced material came from PBMCs. The origin of the receptors is a woman aged 45-60 years in good health and CMV-seropositive. Each CDR3 is given with its conserved first and last residue.

>TRBV6-1|TRBJ1-4
CASSASQGAAEKLFF
>TRBV28|TRBJ1-5
CASSSRQANQPQHF
>TRBV7-2|TRBJ2-5
CASSQDLGPETQYF
>TRBV7-9|TRBJ1-2
CASSRPTGTFYGYTF
>TRBV7-8|TRBJ2-3
CASIPSRLSTDTQYF
>TRBV7-3|TRBJ2-7
CASSPISGTGVKQYF
>TRBV27|TRBJ1-2
CASSLGQGTYGYTF
>TRBV10-3|TRBJ1-1
CAISESIFRTEAFF
>TRBV27|TRBJ2-5
CASSLFDQETQYF
>TRBV27|TRBJ1-2
CASRTEIGRDGYTF
>TRBV6-1|TRBJ1-2
CASGTTGGAGGYTF
>TRBV6-1|TRBJ2-2
CASSTGKGELFF
>TRBV28|TRBJ2-7
CASSSAGTETYEQYF
>TRBV19|TRBJ1-1
CASSVGRENTEAFF
>TRBV28|TRBJ1-6
CASSEPTGNSPLHF
>TRBV5-1|TRBJ1-3
CASSSVPGQAFSGNTIYF
>TRBV14|TRBJ1-2
CASSQTGTGDGYTF
>TRBV9|TRBJ2-2
CASSVRLLPWGHTNTGELFF
>TRBV29-1|TRBJ2-5
CSVRFAGGKETQYF
>TRBV19|TRBJ1-2
CASRLQGVEGYTF
>TRBV27|TRBJ1-6
CASPERGISNSPLHF
>TRBV6-6|TRBJ1-5
CASSFRQPSNQPQHF
>TRBV9|TRBJ2-7
CASSVGQGAWEQYF
>TRBV7-9|TRBJ1-4
CASSFRGSEKLFF
>TRBV5-5|TRBJ1-6
CASTIGRAGLNSPLHF
>TRBV2|TRBJ2-5
CASSKNRDGAQYF
>TRBV5-8|TRBJ2-1
CASSLELGQGLRMKQFF
>TRBV7-9|TRBJ1-6
CSSSSNTGALSSYNSPLHF
>TRBV9|TRBJ1-2
CASSDTGGGSGYTF
>TRBV27|TRBJ1-2
CASSLLGGNYGYTF
>TRBV7-3|TRBJ2-3
CASSPSTDTQYF
>TRBV5-1|TRBJ1-2
CASSLEQGSYGYTF
>TRBV5-1|TRBJ2-5
CASSGSGTEEQETQYF
>TRBV7-6|TRBJ2-3
CASGGANTDTQYF
>TRBV5-6|TRBJ1-1
CASSRPGTGGMNTEAFF
>TRBV11-2|TRBJ2-5
CASSLGVGGQETQYF
>TRBV28|TRBJ1-2
CAVLWDREDYTF
>TRBV14|TRBJ2-6
CASSQVEAWGANVLTF
>TRBV12-5|TRBJ1-2
CASGLPGTNYGYTF
>TRBV7-9|TRBJ2-1
CASSAQGDEQFF
>TRBV18|TRBJ1-4
CASSQGTGNEKLFF
>TRBV7-9|TRBJ2-2
CASSPRTGNTGELFF
>TRBV7-9|TRBJ1-1
CSSSLLSTLNTEAFF
>TRBV28|TRBJ2-1
CASSTLRDSGGEQFF
>TRBV27|TRBJ2-1
CASSSRTSGVPIEQFF
>TRBV19|TRBJ2-3
CASSIDRFTDTQYF
>TRBV7-6|TRBJ2-1
CASSMDRTAYNEQFF
>TRBV2|TRBJ1-2
CASSEQGVTNYGYTF
>TRBV18|TRBJ1-5
CASSHITGGSNQPQHF
>TRBV10-3|TRBJ2-5
CAIGTSGGQETQYF
>TRBV2|TRBJ1-1
CASSERQGGDTEAFF
>TRBV7-2|TRBJ2-6
CASSLSQSGANVLTF
>TRBV19|TRBJ2-3
CASSIGTAQTDTQYF